This T cell receptor (beta chain) came from a study (dated by TCRdb to between 2022 and 2023). Survey-level sequencing on the immunoSEQ platform was used to profile TCR beta chain repertoires. The study's processing was this. Repertoire diversity was quantified as the inverse Simpson index, and CDR3 amino acid length spectratypes and V-J pairing frequencies were compared. To annotate clonotypes specific to SARS-CoV-2, CMV, influenza A and EBV, TCR beta CDR3 sequences were compared against VDJdb. Drawn from immuneACCESS, this table holds only the in-frame rearrangements with V and J called that TCRdb kept. Clones are partly lost; checked studies trace under half to an unresolved V gene and leave the rest unexplained. The D gene and trimming were derived from the DNA, and the V and J assignments and clone size from that table. Across this sample there are 45,000 to 55,000 clones, with about 92% seen only once. The ten top clones hold around 11% of the sample.

This clone was found once. Its binding antigen is unknown. No much larger clonotype is one base removed from it; base qualities were not supplied. Trimming takes 5 bases off V and 1 base off J; junction bases not matched to a gene: 2. From the cysteine through the phenylalanine, the CDR3 covers 14 amino acids. Only the CDR3 portion is preserved as DNA: 42 bases, with reading frame beginning at the first base. Via the germline V gene (reference sequence), CDR1 is LNHDA and CDR2 SQIVND. Broad study findings and their caveats: Further investigation, including longitudinal sampling and assessment of a control group, is stated by the authors to be required.

PBMCs were separated from peripheral blood, and TCR beta sequencing was performed on genomic DNA obtained from unsorted PBMCs. This TCR was sampled from a man aged 35-49 years with rheumatoid arthritis. Input material: PBMCs. The chain employs TRBV19 and TRBJ1-5, with 7 bases aligning to TRBD1. The CDR3 is CASSAGQSNQPQHF. The base sequence is TGTGCCAGTAGTGCGGGACAGAGCAATCAGCCCCAGCATTTT.